This T cell receptor (beta chain) was sequenced in a study of CD8+ T cells in alopecia areata. Study details: In an open-label trial, patients got 5 to 10 mg tofacitinib twice daily.

Extracted from the samples, RNA was reverse transcribed into cDNA to serve as the sequencing template. Here immunoSEQ multiplex PCR was the method, and the copy in TCRdb shows in-frame clones only, minus some. The sample lists roughly 150,000 clones; 50% to 65% were seen once. Of note for this clone: What it binds is not known.

CDR1 is MGHRA and CDR2 is YSYEKL in the germline V gene. V gave up 7 bases and J gave up 1 base, with 16 bases separating them. The CDR3 sequence is 15 residues long. The treatment: oral pan-JAK inhibitor, 5-10 mg twice daily. Lesional scalp tissue (obtained by punch biopsy) and peripheral blood were collected from alopecia areata patients. Findings and caveats of the study: Scalp clonality, together with expanded CD8+ clones among the top 100, fell significantly with tofacitinib. Shared TCR sequences were less clear between patients than in mice, possibly partly from HLA diversity.

The receptor's source is a human donor with alopecia areata. Specimen: CD8+ T cells sorted from blood, collected at week 4, from a patient treated with tofacitinib. The V and J genes are TRBV4-1 and TRBJ1-1; no reliable D call. CDR3 sequence: CASTENAGANTEAFF. The DNA of the CDR3 is TGCGCCAGCACCGAGAATGCGGGCGCGAACACTGAAGCTTTCTTT.